The present T cell receptor beta chain was sequenced within a study of T cells expressing NK-cell markers. Study-wide findings and caveats: NKG2C+ dominant clonotype frequencies in five to seven donors were about 1.0-8% of CD8+ T cells. HCMV specificity of the expanded NKG2C+ T cell clones was not established. In several donors, dominant clonotypes made up about 28.3-65% of CD3+CD56-NKG2C+ cells.

Regarding this clonotype: Its cognate antigen is unknown.

It was by 5'RACE template switching with UMIs that TCR beta cDNA was made. After re-calling the 5' RACE reads, TCRdb lists one entry per CDR3 protein, DNA absent. This table holds about 460,000 distinct CDR3 sequences. Germline values: CDR1 SGHRS, CDR2 YFSETQ. The CDR3 runs 14 residues. The chain is built from TRBV5-1 and TRBJ2-1. This receptor was obtained from a woman in her forties or fifties in good health. The sequencing input was blood T cells: a sorted CD56 or NKG2C T cell subset, CD4+ or CD8+ T cells, or bulk PBMC T cells (not recorded which). The CDR3 here is CASSLEAWDNEQFF.